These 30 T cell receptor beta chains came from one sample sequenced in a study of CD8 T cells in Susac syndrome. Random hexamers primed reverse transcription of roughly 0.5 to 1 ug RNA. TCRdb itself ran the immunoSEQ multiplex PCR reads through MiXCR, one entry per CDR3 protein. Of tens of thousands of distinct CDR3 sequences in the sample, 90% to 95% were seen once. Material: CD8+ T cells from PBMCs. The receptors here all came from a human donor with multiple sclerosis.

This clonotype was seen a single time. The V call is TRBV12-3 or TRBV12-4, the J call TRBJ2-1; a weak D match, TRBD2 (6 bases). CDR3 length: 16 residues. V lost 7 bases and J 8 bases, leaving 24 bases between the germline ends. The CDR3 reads CASKNKGLPQWDEQFF. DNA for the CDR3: TGTGCCAGCAAGAATAAGGGACTGCCTCAATGGGATGAGCAGTTCTTC.

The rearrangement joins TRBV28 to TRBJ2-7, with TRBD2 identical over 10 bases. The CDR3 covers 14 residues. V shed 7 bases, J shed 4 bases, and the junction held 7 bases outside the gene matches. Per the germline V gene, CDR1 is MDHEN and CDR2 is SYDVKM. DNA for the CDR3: TGTGCCAGCAATACGGTTAGCGGGAGGTACGAGCAGTACTTC. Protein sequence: CASNTVSGRYEQYF.

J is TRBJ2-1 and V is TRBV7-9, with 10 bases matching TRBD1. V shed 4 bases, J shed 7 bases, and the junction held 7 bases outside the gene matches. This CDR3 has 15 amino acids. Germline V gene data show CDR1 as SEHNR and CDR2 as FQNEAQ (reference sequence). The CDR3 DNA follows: TGTGCCAGCAGCTCCGGACAGGGGGGGTGGAATGAGCAGTTCTTC. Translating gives CASSSGQGGWNEQFF.

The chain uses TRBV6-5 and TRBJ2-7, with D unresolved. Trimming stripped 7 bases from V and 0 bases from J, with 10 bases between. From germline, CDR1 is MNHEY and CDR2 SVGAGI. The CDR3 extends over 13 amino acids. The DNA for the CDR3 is TGTGCCAGCATCCCGGCCAACTCCTACGAGCAGTACTTC. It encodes CASIPANSYEQYF.

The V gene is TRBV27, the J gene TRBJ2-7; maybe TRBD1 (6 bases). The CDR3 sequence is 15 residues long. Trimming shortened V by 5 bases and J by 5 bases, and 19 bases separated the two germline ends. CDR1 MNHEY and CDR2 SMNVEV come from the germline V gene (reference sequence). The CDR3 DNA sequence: TGTGCCAGCAGTACGCTCCTCAACAGGGTGAACGAGCAGTACTTC. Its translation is CASSTLLNRVNEQYF.

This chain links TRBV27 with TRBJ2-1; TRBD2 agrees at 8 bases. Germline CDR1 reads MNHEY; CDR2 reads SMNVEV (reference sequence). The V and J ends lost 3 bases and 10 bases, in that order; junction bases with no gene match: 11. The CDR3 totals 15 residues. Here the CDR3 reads CASSLGLGGHREQFF. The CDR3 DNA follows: TGTGCCAGCAGTTTGGGACTAGGGGGGCACAGGGAGCAGTTCTTC.

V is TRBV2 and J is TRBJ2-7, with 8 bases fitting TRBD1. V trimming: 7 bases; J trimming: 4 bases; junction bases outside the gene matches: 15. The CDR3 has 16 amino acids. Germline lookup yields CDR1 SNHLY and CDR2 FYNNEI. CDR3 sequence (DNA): TGTGCCAGCATCCGCCTCGGACAGGGAGGACAATACGAGCAGTACTTC. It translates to CASIRLGQGGQYEQYF.

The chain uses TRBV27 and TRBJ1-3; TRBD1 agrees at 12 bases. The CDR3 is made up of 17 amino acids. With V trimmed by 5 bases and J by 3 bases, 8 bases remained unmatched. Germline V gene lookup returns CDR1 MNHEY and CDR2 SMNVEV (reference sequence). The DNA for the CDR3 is TGTGCCAGCAGTGGCGGGACAGGGGGCCAAGATGGAAACACCATATATTTT. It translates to CASSGGTGGQDGNTIYF.

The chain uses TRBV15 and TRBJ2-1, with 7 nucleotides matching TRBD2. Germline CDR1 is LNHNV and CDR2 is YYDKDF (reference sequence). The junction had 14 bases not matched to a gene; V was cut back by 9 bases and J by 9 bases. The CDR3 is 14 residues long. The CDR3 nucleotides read TGTGCCACTACCGTGGGGGAGGGAAGCTTTGAGCAGTTCTTC. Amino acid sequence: CATTVGEGSFEQFF.

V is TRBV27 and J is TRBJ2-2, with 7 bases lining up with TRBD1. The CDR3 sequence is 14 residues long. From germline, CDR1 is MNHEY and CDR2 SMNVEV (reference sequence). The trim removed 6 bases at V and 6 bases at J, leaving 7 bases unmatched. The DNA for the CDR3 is TGTGCCAGCAGGGGGCAGGGGGTCTCCGGGGAGCTGTTTTTT. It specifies CASRGQGVSGELFF.

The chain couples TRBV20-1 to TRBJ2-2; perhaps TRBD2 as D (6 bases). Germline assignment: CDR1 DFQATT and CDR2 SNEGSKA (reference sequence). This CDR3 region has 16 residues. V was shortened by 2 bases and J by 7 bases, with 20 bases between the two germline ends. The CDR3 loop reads CSARPLAGGDGGELFF. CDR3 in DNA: TGCAGTGCTAGACCATTAGCCGGGGGAGACGGCGGGGAGCTGTTTTTT.

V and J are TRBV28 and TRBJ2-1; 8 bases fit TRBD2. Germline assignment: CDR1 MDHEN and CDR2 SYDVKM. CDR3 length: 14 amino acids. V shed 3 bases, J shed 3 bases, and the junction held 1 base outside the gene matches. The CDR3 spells CASSFGTSYNEQFF. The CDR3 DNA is TGTGCCAGCAGTTTTGGGACTAGCTACAATGAGCAGTTCTTC.

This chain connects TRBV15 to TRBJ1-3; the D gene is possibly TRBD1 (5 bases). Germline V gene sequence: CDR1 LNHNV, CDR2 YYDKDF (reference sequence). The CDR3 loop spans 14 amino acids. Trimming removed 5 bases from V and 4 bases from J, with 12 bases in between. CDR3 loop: CATSEGAGGNTIYF. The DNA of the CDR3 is TGTGCCACCAGCGAAGGGGCGGGCGGAAACACCATATATTTT. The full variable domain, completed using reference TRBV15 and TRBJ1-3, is DAMVIQNPRYQVTQFGKPVTLSCSQTLNHNVMYWYQQKSSQAPKLLFHYYDKDFNNEADTPDNFQSRRPNTSFCFLDIRSPGLGDTAMYLCATSEGAGGNTIYFGEGSWLTVV.

The CDR3 nucleotides read TGCGCCAGCAGCTTGAACAGGGAGATCACTGAAGCTTTCTTT. It specifies CASSLNREITEAFF. The chain combines TRBV5-1 with TRBJ1-1; the D gene is possibly TRBD1 (6 bases). CDR1 is SGHRS and CDR2 is YFSETQ in the germline V gene. V was pared by 1 base and J by 4 bases, with 11 bases between. CDR3 length: 14 amino acids.

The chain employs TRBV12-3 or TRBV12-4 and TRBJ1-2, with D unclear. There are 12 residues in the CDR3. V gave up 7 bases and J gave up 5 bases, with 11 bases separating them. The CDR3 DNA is TGTGCCAGCACCCTCGGTTTGTATGGCTACACCTTC. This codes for CASTLGLYGYTF.

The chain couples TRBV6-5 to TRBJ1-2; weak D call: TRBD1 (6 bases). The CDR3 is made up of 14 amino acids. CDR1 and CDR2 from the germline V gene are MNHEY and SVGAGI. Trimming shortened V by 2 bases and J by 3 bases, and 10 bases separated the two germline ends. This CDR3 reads CASSYEGGDYGYTF. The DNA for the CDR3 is TGTGCCAGCAGTTACGAAGGGGGTGACTATGGCTACACCTTC.

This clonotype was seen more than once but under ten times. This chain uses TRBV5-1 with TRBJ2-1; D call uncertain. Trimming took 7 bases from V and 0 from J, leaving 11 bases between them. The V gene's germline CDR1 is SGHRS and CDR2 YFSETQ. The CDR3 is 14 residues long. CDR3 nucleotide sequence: TGCGCCAGCTCGGCCCTGAGCTCCTACAATGAGCAGTTCTTC. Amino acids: CASSALSSYNEQFF. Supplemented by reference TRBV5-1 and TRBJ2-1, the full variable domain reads KAGVTQTPRYLIKTRGQQVTLSCSPISGHRSVSWYQQTPGQGLQFLFEYFSETQRNKGNFPGRFSGRQFSNSRSEMNVSTLELGDSALYLCASSALSSYNEQFFGPGTRLTVL.

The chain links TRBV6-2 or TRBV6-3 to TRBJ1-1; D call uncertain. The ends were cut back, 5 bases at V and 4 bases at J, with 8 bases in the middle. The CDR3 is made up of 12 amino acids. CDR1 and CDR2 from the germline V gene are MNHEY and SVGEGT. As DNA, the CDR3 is TGTGCCAGCAGTGTTCGGAGCACTGAAGCTTTCTTT. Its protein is CASSVRSTEAFF.

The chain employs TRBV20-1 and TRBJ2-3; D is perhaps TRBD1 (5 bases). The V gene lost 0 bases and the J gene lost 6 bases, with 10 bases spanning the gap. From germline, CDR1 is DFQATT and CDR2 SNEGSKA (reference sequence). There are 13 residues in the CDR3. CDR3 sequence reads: CSARDLGVDTQYF. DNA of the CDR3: TGCAGTGCTAGAGACCTAGGGGTGGATACGCAGTATTTT.

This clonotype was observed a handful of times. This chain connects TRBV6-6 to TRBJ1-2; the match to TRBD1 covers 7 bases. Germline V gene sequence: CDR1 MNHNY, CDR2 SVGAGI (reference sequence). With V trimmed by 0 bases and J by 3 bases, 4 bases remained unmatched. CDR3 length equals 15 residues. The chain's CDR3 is CASSYSGGTDYGYTF. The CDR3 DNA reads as TGTGCCAGCAGTTACTCGGGTGGGACAGACTATGGCTACACCTTC.

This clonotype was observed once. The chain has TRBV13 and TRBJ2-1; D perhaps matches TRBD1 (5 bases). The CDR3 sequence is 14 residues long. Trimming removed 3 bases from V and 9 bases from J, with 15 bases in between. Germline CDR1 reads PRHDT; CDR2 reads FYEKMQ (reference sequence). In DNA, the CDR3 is TGTGCCAGCAGCTTGACAGATGGTTATGGTGAGCAGTTCTTC. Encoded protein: CASSLTDGYGEQFF.

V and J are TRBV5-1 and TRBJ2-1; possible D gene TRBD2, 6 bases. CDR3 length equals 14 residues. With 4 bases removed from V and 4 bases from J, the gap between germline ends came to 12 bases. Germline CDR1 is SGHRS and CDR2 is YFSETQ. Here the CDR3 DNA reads TGCGCCAGCAGCCCGGAGGGCCTGTACAATGAGCAGTTCTTC. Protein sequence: CASSPEGLYNEQFF. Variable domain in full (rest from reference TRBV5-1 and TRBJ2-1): KAGVTQTPRYLIKTRGQQVTLSCSPISGHRSVSWYQQTPGQGLQFLFEYFSETQRNKGNFPGRFSGRQFSNSRSEMNVSTLELGDSALYLCASSPEGLYNEQFFGPGTRLTVL.

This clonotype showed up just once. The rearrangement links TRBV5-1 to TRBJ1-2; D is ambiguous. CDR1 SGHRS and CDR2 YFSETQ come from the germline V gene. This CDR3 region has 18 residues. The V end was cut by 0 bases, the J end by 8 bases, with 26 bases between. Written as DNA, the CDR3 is TGCGCCAGCAGCTTGGCCCTGTTGGACTCCTCGAGGAGTAGCGGCTACACCTTC. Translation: CASSLALLDSSRSSGYTF.

The CDR3 DNA reads TGCGCCAGCAGCTCCCTGGAGGGGGAGTTCGCTGAGCAGTTCTTC. Translating gives CASSSLEGEFAEQFF. This sequence joins TRBV5-1 and TRBJ2-1, with D perhaps TRBD1 or TRBD2 (6 bases each). V was cut by 3 bases and J by 9 bases, with 19 bases left in between. The CDR3 is made up of 15 amino acids. Germline CDR1 SGHRS, CDR2 YFSETQ.

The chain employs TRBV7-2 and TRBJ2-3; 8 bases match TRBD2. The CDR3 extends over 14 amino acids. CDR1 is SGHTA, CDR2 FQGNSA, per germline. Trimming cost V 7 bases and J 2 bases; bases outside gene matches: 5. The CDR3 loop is CASTISGATDTQYF. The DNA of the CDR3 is TGTGCCAGCACGATTAGCGGGGCCACAGATACGCAGTATTTT.

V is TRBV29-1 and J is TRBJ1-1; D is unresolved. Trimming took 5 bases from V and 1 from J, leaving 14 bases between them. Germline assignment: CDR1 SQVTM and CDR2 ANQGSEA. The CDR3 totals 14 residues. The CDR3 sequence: CSVLSGRGNTEAFF. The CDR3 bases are TGCAGCGTTCTATCCGGGCGCGGGAACACTGAAGCTTTCTTT.

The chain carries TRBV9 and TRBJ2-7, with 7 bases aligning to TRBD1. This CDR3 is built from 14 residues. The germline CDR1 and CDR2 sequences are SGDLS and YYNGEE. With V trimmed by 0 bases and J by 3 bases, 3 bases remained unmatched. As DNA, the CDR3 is TGTGCCAGCAGCGTAGGAGCAGGGGGCTACGAGCAGTACTTC. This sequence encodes CASSVGAGGYEQYF.

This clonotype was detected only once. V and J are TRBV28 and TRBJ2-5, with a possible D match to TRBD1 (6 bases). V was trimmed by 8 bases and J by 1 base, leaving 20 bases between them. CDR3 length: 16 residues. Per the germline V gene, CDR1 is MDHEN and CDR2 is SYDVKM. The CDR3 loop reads CASGPLSRGGQETQYF. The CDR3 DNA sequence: TGTGCCAGCGGGCCGCTATCGAGAGGGGGCCAAGAGACCCAGTACTTC. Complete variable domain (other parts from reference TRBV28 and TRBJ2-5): DVKVTQSSRYLVKRTGEKVFLECVQDMDHENMFWYRQDPGLGLRLIYFSYDVKMKEKGDIPEGYSVSREKKERFSLILESASTNQTSMYLCASGPLSRGGQETQYFGPGTRLLVL.

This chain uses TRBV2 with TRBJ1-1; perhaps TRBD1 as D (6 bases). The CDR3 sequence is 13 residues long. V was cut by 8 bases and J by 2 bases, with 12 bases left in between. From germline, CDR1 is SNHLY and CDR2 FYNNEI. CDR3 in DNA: TGTGCCAGCGAGGGGGGGCTTAACACTGAAGCTTTCTTT. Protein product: CASEGGLNTEAFF.

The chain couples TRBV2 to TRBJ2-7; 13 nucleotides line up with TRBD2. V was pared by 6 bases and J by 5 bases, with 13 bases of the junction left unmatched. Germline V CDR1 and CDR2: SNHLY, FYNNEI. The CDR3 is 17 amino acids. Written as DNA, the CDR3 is TGTGCCAGCAGCCCGGGACTAGCGGGAATTGTCTTCCACGAGCAGTACTTC. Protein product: CASSPGLAGIVFHEQYF.